A selection of T cell receptor beta chains follows, all from one sample in a study of shared clonotypes between healthy human individuals. Here immunoSEQ multiplex PCR was the method, and the copy in TCRdb shows in-frame clones only, minus some. The sample contains 2,500,000 or so clones, approximately 94% of which appear only once. Sequencing input: naive CD4+ T cells sorted from blood. The receptors originated from a young man in good health. The CDR3 runs from the conserved cysteine through the conserved F or W. D genes are given only for firm matches. Rows give clone size only sometimes, using once, few, many, or a class for an expanded clone.

v_call: TRBV30; d_call: -; clone_size: -; j_call: TRBJ1-1; cdr3_nt: TGTGCCTGTAAACGGGCCAAAGCCACTGAAGCTTTCTTT; cdr3_aa: CACKRAKATEAFF
v_call: TRBV7-2; d_call: TRBD2; clone_size: -; j_call: TRBJ2-5; cdr3_nt: TGTGCCAGCAGCTTCTCCGTGACTAGCGGGAAATTGAGTATAGAGACCCAGTACTTC; cdr3_aa: CASSFSVTSGKLSIETQYF
v_call: TRBV7-3; d_call: -; clone_size: -; j_call: TRBJ2-5; cdr3_nt: TGTGCCAGCAGCTTAATGGCAGGGCGAGTCGAGACCCAGTACTTC; cdr3_aa: CASSLMAGRVETQYF
v_call: TRBV19; d_call: -; clone_size: -; j_call: TRBJ2-3; cdr3_nt: TGTGCCAGTAGTATCTCTGAATGGGATACGCAGTATTTT; cdr3_aa: CASSISEWDTQYF
v_call: TRBV27; d_call: -; clone_size: once; j_call: TRBJ1-1; cdr3_nt: TGTGCCAGCAGTTTGTACGGAGTGATGAACACTGAAGCTTTCTTT; cdr3_aa: CASSLYGVMNTEAFF
v_call: TRBV27; d_call: -; clone_size: -; j_call: TRBJ2-1; cdr3_nt: TGTGCCAGCAGTTTCCGGGGGGCAAACTACAATGAGCAGTTCTTC; cdr3_aa: CASSFRGANYNEQFF
v_call: TRBV4-3; d_call: -; clone_size: -; j_call: TRBJ2-1; cdr3_nt: TGCGCCAGCAGCCAAGAGATAGCTTACAATGAGCAGTTCTTC; cdr3_aa: CASSQEIAYNEQFF
v_call: TRBV10-3; d_call: -; clone_size: -; j_call: TRBJ2-3; cdr3_nt: TGTGCCATCAGCGGGGGATACACAGATACGCAGTATTTT; cdr3_aa: CAISGGYTDTQYF
v_call: TRBV29-1; d_call: -; clone_size: once; j_call: TRBJ1-4; cdr3_nt: TGCAGCGTTGGGGCCAAGGATGAAAAACTGTTTTTT; cdr3_aa: CSVGAKDEKLFF
v_call: TRBV5-1; d_call: -; clone_size: once; j_call: TRBJ2-6; cdr3_nt: TGCGCCAGCAGCGTGGGGGCCTCTGGGGCCAACGTCCTGACTTTC; cdr3_aa: CASSVGASGANVLTF
v_call: TRBV21-1; d_call: -; clone_size: once; j_call: TRBJ2-2; cdr3_nt: TGTGCCAGCAGCCCCAGGCCCAACACCGGGGAGCTGTTTTTT; cdr3_aa: CASSPRPNTGELFF
v_call: TRBV10-3; d_call: -; clone_size: -; j_call: TRBJ1-2; cdr3_nt: TGTGCCATCAGTGAGTCGGGCGGAGACTATGGCTACACCTTC; cdr3_aa: CAISESGGDYGYTF
v_call: TRBV7-8; d_call: -; clone_size: once; j_call: TRBJ1-5; cdr3_nt: TGTGCCAGCAGCTTAAACGCAGGATCGGGTCAGCCCCAGCATTTT; cdr3_aa: CASSLNAGSGQPQHF
v_call: TRBV5-4; d_call: TRBD1; clone_size: -; j_call: TRBJ1-5; cdr3_nt: TGTGCCAGCAGCTTGGAGGGGGCGGGACAGCCCCAGCATTTT; cdr3_aa: CASSLEGAGQPQHF
v_call: TRBV30; d_call: -; clone_size: -; j_call: TRBJ2-7; cdr3_nt: TGTGCCTGGAACCGGGACGGCTACGAGCAGTACTTC; cdr3_aa: CAWNRDGYEQYF
v_call: TRBV28; d_call: TRBD1; clone_size: -; j_call: TRBJ1-2; cdr3_nt: TGTGCCACGTTTCCGGGACAGGGCTCTCAAGGCTACACCTTC; cdr3_aa: CATFPGQGSQGYTF
v_call: TRBV9; d_call: -; clone_size: -; j_call: TRBJ1-1; cdr3_nt: TGTGCCAGCAGCGTAGCCGGGGCTATGAACACTGAAGCTTTCTTT; cdr3_aa: CASSVAGAMNTEAFF
v_call: TRBV9; d_call: -; clone_size: once; j_call: TRBJ2-2; cdr3_nt: TGTGCCAGCAGCGTCAAATCAAAGGGCAGCGCGAACACCGGGGAGCTGTTTTTT; cdr3_aa: CASSVKSKGSANTGELFF
v_call: TRBV30; d_call: -; clone_size: -; j_call: TRBJ2-6; cdr3_nt: TGTGCCTGGAGTGGTCGGCCCGGGCAGGGGTCTGGGGCCAACGTCCTGACTTTC; cdr3_aa: CAWSGRPGQGSGANVLTF
v_call: TRBV7-2; d_call: -; clone_size: few; j_call: TRBJ1-5; cdr3_nt: TGTGCCAGCAGCCCCGACAGTCCCAATCAGCCCCAGCATTTT; cdr3_aa: CASSPDSPNQPQHF